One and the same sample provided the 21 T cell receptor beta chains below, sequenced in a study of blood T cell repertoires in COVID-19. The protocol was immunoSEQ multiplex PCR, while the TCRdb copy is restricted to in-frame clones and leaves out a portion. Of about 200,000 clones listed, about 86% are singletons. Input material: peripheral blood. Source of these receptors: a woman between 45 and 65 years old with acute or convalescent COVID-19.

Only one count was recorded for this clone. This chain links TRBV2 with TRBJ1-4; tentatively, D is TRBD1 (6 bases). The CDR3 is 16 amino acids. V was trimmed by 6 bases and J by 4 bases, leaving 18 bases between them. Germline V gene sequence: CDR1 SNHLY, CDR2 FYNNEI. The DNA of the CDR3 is TGTGCCAGCAGCGCGAGAGCAGGGGAGAATAATGAAAAACTGTTTTTT. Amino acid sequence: CASSARAGENNEKLFF.

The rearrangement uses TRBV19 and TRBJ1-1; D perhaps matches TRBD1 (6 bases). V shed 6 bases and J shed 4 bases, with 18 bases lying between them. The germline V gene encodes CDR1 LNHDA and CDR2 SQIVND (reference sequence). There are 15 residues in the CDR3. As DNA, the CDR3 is TGTGCCAGTAGAGGGGGTGGGTTTACAAGCACTGAAGCTTTCTTT. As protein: CASRGGGFTSTEAFF.

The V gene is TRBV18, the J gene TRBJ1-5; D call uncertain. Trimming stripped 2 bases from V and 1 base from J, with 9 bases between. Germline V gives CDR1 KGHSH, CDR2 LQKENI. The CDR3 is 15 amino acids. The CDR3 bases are TGTGCCAGCTCACCAGGGCAGACAAGCAATCAGCCCCAGCATTTT. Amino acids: CASSPGQTSNQPQHF.

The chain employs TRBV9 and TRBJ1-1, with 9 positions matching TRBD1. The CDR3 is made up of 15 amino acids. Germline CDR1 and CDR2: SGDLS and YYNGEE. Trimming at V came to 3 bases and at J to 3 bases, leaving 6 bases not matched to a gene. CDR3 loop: CASSADRGSDTEAFF. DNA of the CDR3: TGTGCCAGCAGCGCGGACAGGGGATCGGACACTGAAGCTTTCTTT.

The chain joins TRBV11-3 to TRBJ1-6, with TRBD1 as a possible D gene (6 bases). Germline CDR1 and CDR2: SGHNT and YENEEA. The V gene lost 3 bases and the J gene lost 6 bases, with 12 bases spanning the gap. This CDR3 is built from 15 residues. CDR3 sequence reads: CASSLRGGFNSPLHF. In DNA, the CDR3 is TGTGCCAGCAGCTTGAGGGGGGGTTTTAATTCACCCCTCCACTTT.

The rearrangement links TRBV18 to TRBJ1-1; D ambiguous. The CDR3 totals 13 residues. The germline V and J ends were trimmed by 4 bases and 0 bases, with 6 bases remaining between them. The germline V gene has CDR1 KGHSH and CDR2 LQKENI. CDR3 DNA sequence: TGTGCCAGCTCACTACACCTGAACACTGAAGCTTTCTTT. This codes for CASSLHLNTEAFF.

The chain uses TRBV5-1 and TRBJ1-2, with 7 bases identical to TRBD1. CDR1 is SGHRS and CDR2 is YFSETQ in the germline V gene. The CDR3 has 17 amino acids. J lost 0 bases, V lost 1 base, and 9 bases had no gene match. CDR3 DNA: TGCGCCAGCAGCTTGCACACAGGGGTACAAACTAACTATGGCTACACCTTC. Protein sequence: CASSLHTGVQTNYGYTF.

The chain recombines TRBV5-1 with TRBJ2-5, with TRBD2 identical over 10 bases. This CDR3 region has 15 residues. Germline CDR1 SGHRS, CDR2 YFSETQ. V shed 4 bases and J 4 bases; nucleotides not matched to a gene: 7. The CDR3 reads CASSLGTSDRETQYF. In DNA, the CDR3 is TGCGCCAGCAGCCTCGGGACTAGCGACCGAGAGACCCAGTACTTC.

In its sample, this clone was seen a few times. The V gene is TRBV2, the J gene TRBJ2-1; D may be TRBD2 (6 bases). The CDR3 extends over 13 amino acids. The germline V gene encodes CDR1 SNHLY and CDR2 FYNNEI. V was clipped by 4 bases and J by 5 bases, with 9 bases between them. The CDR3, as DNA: TGTGCCAGCAGTGGAGGACTAAACAATGAGCAGTTCTTC. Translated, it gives CASSGGLNNEQFF. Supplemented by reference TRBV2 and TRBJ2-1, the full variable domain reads EPEVTQTPSHQVTQMGQEVILRCVPISNHLYFYWYRQILGQKVEFLVSFYNNEISEKSEIFDDQFSVERPDGSNFTLKIRSTKLEDSAMYFCASSGGLNNEQFFGPGTRLTVL.

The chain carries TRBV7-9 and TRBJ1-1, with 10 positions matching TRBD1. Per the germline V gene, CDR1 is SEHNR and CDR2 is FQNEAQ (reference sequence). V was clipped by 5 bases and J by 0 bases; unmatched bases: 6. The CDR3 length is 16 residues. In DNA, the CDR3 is TGTGCCAGCAGCCCAGGGACAGGGGATGTGAACACTGAAGCTTTCTTT. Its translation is CASSPGTGDVNTEAFF.

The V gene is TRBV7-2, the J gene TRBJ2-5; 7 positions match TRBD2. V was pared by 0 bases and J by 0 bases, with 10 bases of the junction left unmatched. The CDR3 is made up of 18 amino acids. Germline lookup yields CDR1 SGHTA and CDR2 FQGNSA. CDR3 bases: TGTGCCAGCAGCTTAGCGGCTAGCGGAGTTGCGTACCAAGAGACCCAGTACTTC. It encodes CASSLAASGVAYQETQYF.

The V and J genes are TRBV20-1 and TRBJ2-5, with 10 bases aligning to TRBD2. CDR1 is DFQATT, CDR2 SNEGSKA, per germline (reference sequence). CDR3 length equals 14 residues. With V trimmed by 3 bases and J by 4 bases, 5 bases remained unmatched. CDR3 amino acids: CSASRASGGETQYF. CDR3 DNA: TGCAGTGCTAGTCGGGCTAGCGGGGGAGAGACCCAGTACTTC.

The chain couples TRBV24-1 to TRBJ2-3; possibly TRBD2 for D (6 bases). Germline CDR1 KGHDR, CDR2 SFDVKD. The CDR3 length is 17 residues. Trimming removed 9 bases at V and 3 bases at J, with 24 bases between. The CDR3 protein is CATSGVEDGRETDTQYF. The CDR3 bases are TGTGCCACCTCGGGGGTTGAGGACGGGAGAGAAACAGATACGCAGTATTTT.

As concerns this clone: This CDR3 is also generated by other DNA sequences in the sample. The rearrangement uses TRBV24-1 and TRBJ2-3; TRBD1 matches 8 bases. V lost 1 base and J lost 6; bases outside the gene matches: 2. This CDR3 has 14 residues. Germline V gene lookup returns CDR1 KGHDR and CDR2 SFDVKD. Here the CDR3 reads CATSDFQGADTQYF. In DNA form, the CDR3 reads TGTGCCACCAGTGATTTTCAGGGGGCGGATACGCAGTATTTT.

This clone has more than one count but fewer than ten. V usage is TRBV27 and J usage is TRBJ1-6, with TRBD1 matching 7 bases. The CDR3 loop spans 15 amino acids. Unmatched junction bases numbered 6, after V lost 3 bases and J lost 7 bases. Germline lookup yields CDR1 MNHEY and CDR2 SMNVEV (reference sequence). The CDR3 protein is CASSFAARGNSPLHF. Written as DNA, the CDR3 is TGTGCCAGCAGTTTTGCGGCCAGGGGGAATTCACCCCTCCACTTT.

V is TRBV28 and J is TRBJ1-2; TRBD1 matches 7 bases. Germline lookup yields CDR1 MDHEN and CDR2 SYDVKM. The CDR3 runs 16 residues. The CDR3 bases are TGTGTCGTTTTGGGCGGGACAGACTATTTGCAGCGCGGCTACACCTTC. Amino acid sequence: CVVLGGTDYLQRGYTF.

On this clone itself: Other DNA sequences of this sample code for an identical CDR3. CDR3 DNA sequence: TGCGCCAGCAGCTTGGCAGCAACTAATGAAAAACTGTTTTTT. It encodes CASSLAATNEKLFF. The chain links TRBV5-1 to TRBJ1-4; D remains ambiguous. V lost 0 bases, J lost 0 bases, and 3 bases lay in between. This CDR3 is built from 14 residues. Germline CDR1 is SGHRS and CDR2 is YFSETQ.

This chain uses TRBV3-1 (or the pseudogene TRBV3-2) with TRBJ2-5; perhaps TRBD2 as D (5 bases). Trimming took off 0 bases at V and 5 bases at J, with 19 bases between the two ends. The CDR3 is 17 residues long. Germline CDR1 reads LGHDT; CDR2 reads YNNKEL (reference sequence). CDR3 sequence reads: CASSQDILVRGLETQYF. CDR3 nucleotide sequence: TGTGCCAGCAGCCAAGATATCCTAGTTAGAGGGTTGGAGACCCAGTACTTC.

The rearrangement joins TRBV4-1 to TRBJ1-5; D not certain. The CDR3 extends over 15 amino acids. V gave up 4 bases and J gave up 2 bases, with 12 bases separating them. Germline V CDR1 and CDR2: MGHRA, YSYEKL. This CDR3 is CASSPGSGGNQPQHF. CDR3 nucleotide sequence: TGCGCCAGCAGCCCAGGAAGCGGGGGCAATCAGCCCCAGCATTTT.

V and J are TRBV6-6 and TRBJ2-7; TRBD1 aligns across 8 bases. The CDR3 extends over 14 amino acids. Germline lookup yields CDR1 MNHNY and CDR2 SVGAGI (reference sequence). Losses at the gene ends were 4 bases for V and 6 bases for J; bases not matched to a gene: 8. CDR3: CASSLTGDSSEQYF. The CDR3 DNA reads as TGTGCCAGCAGTTTGACAGGGGATTCGAGCGAGCAGTACTTC.

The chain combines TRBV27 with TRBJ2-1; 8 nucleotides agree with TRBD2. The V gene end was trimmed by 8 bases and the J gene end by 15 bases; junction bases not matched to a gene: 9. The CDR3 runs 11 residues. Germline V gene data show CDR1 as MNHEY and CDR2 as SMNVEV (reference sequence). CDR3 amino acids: CASHLGLESFF. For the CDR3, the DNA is TGTGCCAGCCACTTGGGACTAGAGTCGTTCTTC.